What follows are 18 T cell receptor beta chains derived from one specimen sequenced in a study of cytomegalovirus exposure and HLA in healthy donors. Amplification used 60 Vbeta primers and 13 Jbeta primers. TCRdb keeps only in-frame clones here, not all; method: immunoSEQ multiplex PCR. Here the sample spans about 200,000 clones, about 70% being singletons. The specimen was PBMCs. Receptor source: a woman younger than 45 in good health and CMV-seronegative.

The chain recombines TRBV7-9 with TRBJ2-1, with 10 nucleotides matching TRBD2. Germline CDR1 is SEHNR and CDR2 is FQNEAQ (reference sequence). Trimming removed 5 bases from V and 3 bases from J; junction bases left unmatched: 7. The CDR3 is 16 amino acids. CDR3 nucleotides: TGTGCCAGCAGCCCCAGGACTAGCGGAGACTACAATGAGCAGTTCTTC. Its protein is CASSPRTSGDYNEQFF.

This chain connects TRBV7-9 to TRBJ2-5, with D unclear. Germline V gives CDR1 SEHNR, CDR2 FQNEAQ (reference sequence). This CDR3 contains 13 residues. The V end was cut by 0 bases, the J end by 5 bases, with 7 bases between. CDR3 DNA sequence: TGTGCCAGCAGCTTAGCGTTCCGGGAGACCCAGTACTTC. Encoded protein: CASSLAFRETQYF.

This clone appeared a few times. This chain uses TRBV7-8 with TRBJ2-1; 9 bases match TRBD1. Germline V lookup: CDR1 SGHVS, CDR2 FQNEAQ. V lost 0 bases to trimming and J lost 4 bases; unmatched junction nucleotides: 4. The CDR3 consists of 16 residues. CDR3 DNA: TGTGCCAGCAGCTTAGCGTACAGGGGGCCTTACAATGAGCAGTTCTTC. Its translation is CASSLAYRGPYNEQFF.

The chain has TRBV10-3 and TRBJ1-3; 7 bases align to TRBD1. This CDR3 has 14 amino acids. Germline V gives CDR1 ENHRY, CDR2 SYGVKD. V lost 6 bases and J lost 7; bases outside the gene matches: 9. Here the CDR3 DNA reads TGTGCCATCAGCGGCGAAGACAGGGTGAACACCATATATTTT. Translated, it gives CAISGEDRVNTIYF.

About this clone: The junction departs from the called germline gene at one end, perhaps through a read error. The sample holds other DNA sequences that translate to the same CDR3. V usage is TRBV5-1 and J usage is TRBJ2-6; TRBD1 matches 7 bases. The CDR3 is 20 amino acids. The germline V gene has CDR1 SGHRS and CDR2 YFSETQ. Here the CDR3 DNA reads TGCGCCAGCAGCTTGGTGACCGGGACAGTTTCTAACTCTGGAGCCAACGTCCTGACTTTC. Translation: CASSLVTGTVSNSGANVLTF.

The CDR3 loop is CATGGYSLSGANVLTF. The CDR3 bases are TGTGCCACGGGGGGGTACTCCCTCTCTGGGGCCAACGTCCTGACTTTC. The chain couples TRBV5-4 to TRBJ2-6; 8 nucleotides match TRBD2. Per germline, CDR1 SGHNT and CDR2 YYREEE (reference sequence). Germline trimming cut 9 bases from V and 0 bases from J; bases unmatched to any gene: 8. The CDR3 spans 16 residues.

In DNA, the CDR3 is TGTGCCAGCAGTTACTCCCGGGACATAGCTAACTATGGCTACACCTTC. This sequence encodes CASSYSRDIANYGYTF. The chain combines TRBV6-6 with TRBJ1-2; tentatively, D is TRBD1 (6 bases). Germline-derived CDR1 and CDR2 are MNHNY and SVGAGI (reference sequence). Trimming shortened V by 0 bases and J by 0 bases, and 11 bases separated the two germline ends. The length of the CDR3 is 16 residues.

The chain links TRBV11-2 to TRBJ2-1; 11 positions agree with TRBD2. In germline, CDR1 is SGHAT, CDR2 FQNNGV. The CDR3 runs to 15 residues. Losses at the gene ends were 3 bases for V and 10 bases for J; bases not matched to a gene: 8. In DNA form, the CDR3 reads TGTGCCAGCAGCTTGACTAGCGGGAATAGAGTGGAGCAGTTCTTC. Translation: CASSLTSGNRVEQFF.

The V and J genes are TRBV29-1 and TRBJ1-6; 9 nucleotides match TRBD1. The V gene's germline CDR1 is SQVTM and CDR2 ANQGSEA. V trimming: 5 bases; J trimming: 6 bases; junction bases outside the gene matches: 5. CDR3 length: 14 amino acids. CDR3 sequence: CSVWTGAFNSPLHF. In DNA form, the CDR3 reads TGCAGCGTTTGGACAGGGGCTTTTAATTCACCCCTCCACTTT.

The chain uses TRBV7-2 and TRBJ2-3; 7 bases align to TRBD2. With 4 bases clipped from V and 2 bases from J, the junction kept 6 bases outside the gene matches. In germline, CDR1 is SGHTA, CDR2 FQGNSA. The CDR3 is 15 residues long. The CDR3 bases are TGTGCCAGCAGCTCCCGACTAGCAGACACAGATACGCAGTATTTT. This translates into CASSSRLADTDTQYF. The whole variable domain, remainder taken from reference TRBV7-2 and TRBJ2-3, is GAGVSQSPSNKVTEKGKDVELRCDPISGHTALYWYRQSLGQGLEFLIYFQGNSAPDKSGLPSDRFSAERTGGSVSTLTIQRTQQEDSAVYLCASSSRLADTDTQYFGPGTRLTVL.

The genes are TRBV9 and TRBJ2-2, with a tentative D call TRBD2 (5 bases). This CDR3 spans 16 amino acids. V lost 4 bases and J 6 bases, leaving 19 bases between the germline ends. Germline V gene lookup returns CDR1 SGDLS and CDR2 YYNGEE. In DNA, the CDR3 is TGTGCCAGCAGCCATACGAGGGAGTTGTGGGCCGGGGAGCTGTTTTTT. Its protein is CASSHTRELWAGELFF.

J is TRBJ1-5 and V is TRBV15; 9 nucleotides agree with TRBD1. V lost 5 bases and J lost 6; bases outside the gene matches: 5. CDR1 and CDR2 (germline): LNHNV, YYDKDF (reference sequence). The CDR3 length is 14 residues. The CDR3 loop is CATSRDRATQPQHF. The CDR3 region has the DNA TGTGCCACCAGCCGGGACAGGGCCACTCAGCCCCAGCATTTT.

This clone was recorded a few times. The rearrangement uses TRBV7-9 and TRBJ2-3, with a tentative D call TRBD1 (6 bases). CDR3 length: 16 amino acids. The V gene lost 1 base and the J gene lost 0 bases, with 11 bases spanning the gap. Germline CDR1 reads SEHNR; CDR2 reads FQNEAQ (reference sequence). This CDR3 is CASSLVGGQSTDTQYF. The CDR3 DNA sequence: TGTGCCAGCAGCTTAGTCGGTGGACAGAGCACAGATACGCAGTATTTT.

The gene calls are TRBV5-1 and TRBJ1-1; 10 positions agree with TRBD1. The CDR3 extends over 14 amino acids. Germline trimming cut 2 bases from V and 4 bases from J; bases unmatched to any gene: 2. CDR1 SGHRS and CDR2 YFSETQ come from the germline V gene. In DNA form, the CDR3 reads TGCGCCAGCAGCTTCGGACAGGGGGGCACTGAAGCTTTCTTT. It is translated as CASSFGQGGTEAFF.

The CDR3 sequence is CASSLAFTSGSDRYEQYF. DNA of the CDR3: TGTGCCAGCAGCTTGGCCTTTACTAGCGGGAGCGATAGGTACGAGCAGTACTTC. The rearrangement uses TRBV5-4 and TRBJ2-7; 11 positions agree with TRBD2. The CDR3 sequence is 18 residues long. Germline-derived CDR1 and CDR2 are SGHNT and YYREEE (reference sequence). Trimming removed 0 bases from V and 4 bases from J; junction bases left unmatched: 12.

This clone is a singleton in its sample. The J gene is TRBJ2-7, the V gene TRBV5-1; 10 nucleotides agree with TRBD2. V lost 4 bases to trimming and J lost 4 bases; unmatched junction nucleotides: 8. The CDR3 is 15 residues long. CDR1 SGHRS and CDR2 YFSETQ come from the germline V gene. DNA for the CDR3: TGCGCCAGCAGCGCTGGGACTAGCGCCTTGTACGAGCAGTACTTC. It encodes CASSAGTSALYEQYF.

V gene TRBV27 combines with J gene TRBJ2-1; possible D gene TRBD2, 5 bases. Germline CDR1 MNHEY, CDR2 SMNVEV (reference sequence). This CDR3 has 15 residues. Trimming pared 8 bases from V and 4 bases from J, leaving 18 bases between. The CDR3 is CASRRTLTDYNEQFF. The CDR3 DNA reads TGTGCCAGCCGGAGGACTCTAACTGATTACAATGAGCAGTTCTTC.

This chain uses TRBV29-1 with TRBJ2-5; D possibly corresponds to TRBD1 (6 bases). The CDR3 contains 16 residues. Germline lookup yields CDR1 SQVTM and CDR2 ANQGSEA. Trimming stripped 4 bases from V and 5 bases from J, with 23 bases between. The CDR3 nucleotides are TGCAGCGTTGGTGGGTCGTCGCGAGGGGGTGGGGAGACCCAGTACTTC. This translates into CSVGGSSRGGGETQYF. Variable domain in full (rest from reference TRBV29-1 and TRBJ2-5): SAVISQKPSRDICQRGTSLTIQCQVDSQVTMMFWYRQQPGQSLTLIATANQGSEATYESGFVIDKFPISRPNLTFSTLTVSNMSPEDSSIYLCSVGGSSRGGGETQYFGPGTRLLVL.